These 23 T cell receptor beta chains were sequenced from one sample in a study of blood T cell repertoires in COVID-19. Method: immunoSEQ multiplex PCR; TCRdb's copy keeps in-frame clones and lacks some. In the table there are 150,000 to 180,000 clones, over 65% of which are singletons. The sample comprised peripheral blood. The source is an elderly man with acute or convalescent COVID-19.

The chain recombines TRBV6-5 with TRBJ2-1, with TRBD2 matching 8 bases. CDR3 size: 15 residues. Germline trimming cut 6 bases from V and 4 bases from J; bases unmatched to any gene: 8. CDR1 and CDR2 (germline): MNHEY, SVGAGI. The CDR3 DNA reads as TGTGCCAGCAGCTCCCCTCGCGGGGGGTACAATGAGCAGTTCTTC. Translation: CASSSPRGGYNEQFF.

The CDR3 region is CAISPGTGVEKLFF. The CDR3, as DNA: TGTGCCATCAGTCCCGGGACAGGGGTTGAAAAACTGTTTTTT. This sequence joins TRBV10-3 and TRBJ1-4, with 10 bases fitting TRBD1. The CDR3 is 14 residues long. V was pared by 5 bases and J by 7 bases, with 4 bases of the junction left unmatched. Germline-derived CDR1 and CDR2 are ENHRY and SYGVKD.

The chain joins TRBV7-2 to TRBJ1-4, with a weak D call TRBD1 (6 bases). This CDR3 is 13 amino acids long. Germline assignment: CDR1 SGHTA and CDR2 FQGNSA. Trimming pared 4 bases from V and 8 bases from J, leaving 11 bases between. The CDR3 region is CASSSRQAEKLFF. CDR3 nucleotides: TGTGCCAGCAGCTCCCGACAGGCCGAAAAACTGTTTTTT.

CDR3: CASSSIGQGINQPQHF. For the CDR3, the DNA is TGTGCCAGCAGTTCAATCGGACAGGGGATCAATCAGCCCCAGCATTTT. V usage is TRBV6-5 and J usage is TRBJ1-5; 9 nucleotides match TRBD1. This CDR3 comprises 16 residues. With V trimmed by 4 bases and J by 3 bases, 7 bases remained unmatched. Germline CDR1 and CDR2: MNHEY and SVGAGI.

The rearrangement links TRBV4-1 to TRBJ1-2; possibly TRBD1 for D (6 bases). V was clipped by 4 bases and J by 4 bases, with 13 bases between them. Germline CDR1 and CDR2: MGHRA and YSYEKL. The length of the CDR3 is 14 residues. DNA of the CDR3: TGCGCCAGCAGCCTCCAATTGGACAGCTATGGCTACACCTTC. This encodes CASSLQLDSYGYTF.

Here the CDR3 reads CASRPGTFQETQYF. Written as DNA, the CDR3 is TGTGCCAGCAGGCCTGGGACTTTCCAAGAGACCCAGTACTTC. The V call is TRBV2, the J call TRBJ2-5; TRBD2 is a possible D gene (6 bases). Germline CDR1 and CDR2: SNHLY and FYNNEI. This CDR3 is built from 14 residues. The germline V and J ends were trimmed by 6 bases and 1 base, with 12 bases remaining between them.

The V call is TRBV7-9, the J call TRBJ1-2; 8 bases fit TRBD1. Germline V gene lookup returns CDR1 SEHNR and CDR2 FQNEAQ (reference sequence). V was pared by 6 bases and J by 4 bases, with 7 bases of the junction left unmatched. This CDR3 contains 14 residues. CDR3 DNA sequence: TGTGCCAGCAGACGTGGACAGGGTTCCTATGGCTACACCTTC. Protein product: CASRRGQGSYGYTF.

This clone was observed a single time. The chain combines TRBV3-1 (or the pseudogene TRBV3-2) with TRBJ2-2, with D unresolved. The CDR3 runs 14 residues. Germline V CDR1 and CDR2: LGHDT, YNNKEL (reference sequence). Trimming pared 0 bases from V and 4 bases from J, leaving 6 bases between. The CDR3 here is CASSQEGTTGELFF. The CDR3, as DNA: TGTGCCAGCAGCCAAGAGGGCACCACCGGGGAGCTGTTTTTT.

The CDR3 DNA follows: TGTGCCAGCAGTTCCGAAAGCAGGGGAGATGGCTACACCTTC. Encoded protein: CASSSESRGDGYTF. This chain connects TRBV2 to TRBJ1-2, with D perhaps TRBD1 (6 bases). Germline values: CDR1 SNHLY, CDR2 FYNNEI. The length of the CDR3 is 14 residues. V shed 5 bases and J shed 6 bases, with 16 bases lying between them. The variable domain in full, with the rest retrieved from reference TRBV2 and TRBJ1-2, is EPEVTQTPSHQVTQMGQEVILRCVPISNHLYFYWYRQILGQKVEFLVSFYNNEISEKSEIFDDQFSVERPDGSNFTLKIRSTKLEDSAMYFCASSSESRGDGYTFGSGTRLTVV.

The rearrangement links TRBV19 to TRBJ1-6; possibly TRBD1 for D (6 bases). Trimming removed 3 bases at V and 9 bases at J, with 12 bases between. The germline V gene encodes CDR1 LNHDA and CDR2 SQIVND (reference sequence). The CDR3 is made up of 14 amino acids. The CDR3 sequence: CASSIGGAVSPLHF. In DNA form, the CDR3 reads TGTGCCAGTAGTATCGGGGGGGCGGTTTCACCCCTCCACTTT.

This chain uses TRBV30 with TRBJ2-2; TRBD1 is a possible D gene (5 bases). This CDR3 comprises 12 residues. Germline values: CDR1 GTSNPN, CDR2 SVGIG (reference sequence). V was pared by 5 bases and J by 4 bases, with 8 bases between. The CDR3: CAWSGLTGELFF. CDR3 nucleotide sequence: TGTGCCTGGTCAGGGCTCACCGGGGAGCTGTTTTTT.

The chain uses TRBV30 and TRBJ1-2; 9 nucleotides agree with TRBD1. This CDR3 is built from 14 residues. Germline trimming cut 1 base from V and 6 bases from J; bases unmatched to any gene: 6. Germline values: CDR1 GTSNPN, CDR2 SVGIG (reference sequence). The CDR3 region has the DNA TGTGCCTGGAGTGCAACCGGGACAGGGCATGGCTACACCTTC. This codes for CAWSATGTGHGYTF. Complete variable domain (other parts from reference TRBV30 and TRBJ1-2): SQTIHQWPATLVQPVGSPLSLECTVEGTSNPNLYWYRQAAGRGLQLLFYSVGIGQISSEVPQNLSASRPQDRQFILSSKKLLLSDSGFYLCAWSATGTGHGYTFGSGTRLTVV.

The chain carries TRBV23-1 and TRBJ2-7, with D perhaps TRBD1 (5 bases). TRBV23-1 is an open reading frame whose function is uncertain. This CDR3 has 15 amino acids. V gave up 9 bases and J gave up 3 bases, with 21 bases separating them. This CDR3 reads CASTPRCKGHYEQYV. The CDR3 coding sequence is TGCGCCAGTACCCCAAGGTGCAAGGGGCACTACGAGCAGTACGTC.

The chain employs TRBV2 and TRBJ1-2; D gene uncertain. The germline gives CDR1 SNHLY, CDR2 FYNNEI. The CDR3 runs 13 residues. V dropped 8 bases and J dropped 2 bases, with 12 bases sitting between them. DNA of the CDR3: TGTGCCAGCCAAAGGACGGGGAACTATGGCTACACCTTC. The encoded protein is CASQRTGNYGYTF.

The chain links TRBV18 to TRBJ2-2; D is unresolved. V was trimmed by 3 bases and J by 3 bases, leaving 2 bases between them. Germline V CDR1 and CDR2: KGHSH, LQKENI. The CDR3 is 12 amino acids. The CDR3 loop reads CASSPDTGELFF. The CDR3 coding sequence is TGTGCCAGCTCACCCGACACCGGGGAGCTGTTTTTT.

This chain links TRBV5-8 with TRBJ2-2; TRBD2 aligns across 7 bases. Germline CDR1 SGHTS, CDR2 YDEGEE. The CDR3 has 15 residues. V shed 0 bases, J shed 2 bases, and the junction held 1 base outside the gene matches. The CDR3 spells CASSLGGGNTGELFF. As DNA, the CDR3 is TGTGCCAGCAGCTTGGGCGGGGGAAACACCGGGGAGCTGTTTTTT. Complete variable domain (other parts from reference TRBV5-8 and TRBJ2-2): EAGVTQSPTHLIKTRGQQATLRCSPISGHTSVYWYQQALGLGLQFLLWYDEGEERNRGNFPPRFSGRQFPNYSSELNVNALELEDSALYLCASSLGGGNTGELFFGEGSRLTVL.

The V and J genes are TRBV6-1 and TRBJ2-1; possible D gene TRBD1, 7 bases. This CDR3 is built from 14 residues. CDR1 is MNHNS, CDR2 SASEGT, per germline. The ends were cut back, 2 bases at V and 9 bases at J, with 14 bases in the middle. The CDR3 sequence is CASSEYTGEAEQFF. For the CDR3, the DNA is TGTGCCAGCAGTGAATATACAGGGGAGGCTGAGCAGTTCTTC.

The chain recombines TRBV6-5 with TRBJ2-7, with D possibly matching TRBD2 (6 bases). The V and J ends lost 6 bases and 7 bases respectively, with 22 bases between them. Germline values: CDR1 MNHEY, CDR2 SVGAGI. The CDR3 extends over 15 amino acids. DNA of the CDR3: TGTGCCAGCAGCTCCAGGGCCGTCGGAGGGAGTGAGCAGTACTTC. Its translation is CASSSRAVGGSEQYF.

The rearrangement links TRBV5-1 to TRBJ1-3, with 12 bases identical to TRBD1. In germline, CDR1 is SGHRS, CDR2 YFSETQ. Germline trimming cut 4 bases from V and 6 bases from J; bases unmatched to any gene: 8. This CDR3 spans 16 amino acids. CDR3 loop: CASSGGTGGAENTIYF. The CDR3 DNA reads as TGCGCCAGCAGCGGGGGGACAGGGGGCGCAGAAAACACCATATATTTT.

For the CDR3, the DNA is TGTGCCAGCTCACCACGGGAGACAGCTGGGGGGACTGAAGCTTTCTTT. It yields the protein CASSPRETAGGTEAFF. J is TRBJ1-1 and V is TRBV18; a possible D gene is TRBD1 (5 bases). This CDR3 has 16 amino acids. Germline V gives CDR1 KGHSH, CDR2 LQKENI. V lost 1 base and J 5 bases, leaving 17 bases between the germline ends.

The chain carries TRBV6-1 and TRBJ1-2; 10 nucleotides agree with TRBD1. CDR1 is MNHNS and CDR2 is SASEGT in the germline V gene. This CDR3 has 14 residues. Trimming removed 0 bases from V and 8 bases from J; junction bases left unmatched: 3. CDR3 protein: CASSEAGQGEGYTF. As DNA, the CDR3 is TGTGCCAGCAGTGAAGCTGGACAGGGGGAAGGCTACACCTTC.

The V gene is TRBV2, the J gene TRBJ1-2, with D tentatively TRBD1 (6 bases). V shed 3 bases and J shed 5 bases, with 19 bases lying between them. CDR1 and CDR2 (germline): SNHLY, FYNNEI. The CDR3 sequence is 16 residues long. As DNA, the CDR3 is TGTGCCAGCAGTGATCCCTGGGACACAGTAAAGTATGGCTACACCTTC. It yields the protein CASSDPWDTVKYGYTF.

In this sample, this clone turned up a few times. In nucleotides, the CDR3 is TGTGCCAGCGGGGCTGAATCTGGGGCCAACGTCCTGACTTTC. Its translation is CASGAESGANVLTF. This chain links TRBV7-8 with TRBJ2-6; a possible D gene is TRBD1 (5 bases). Looked up from germline, CDR1 is SGHVS and CDR2 is FQNEAQ. Trimming cost V 8 bases and J 1 base, with 9 bases left between them. The CDR3 is 14 residues long.